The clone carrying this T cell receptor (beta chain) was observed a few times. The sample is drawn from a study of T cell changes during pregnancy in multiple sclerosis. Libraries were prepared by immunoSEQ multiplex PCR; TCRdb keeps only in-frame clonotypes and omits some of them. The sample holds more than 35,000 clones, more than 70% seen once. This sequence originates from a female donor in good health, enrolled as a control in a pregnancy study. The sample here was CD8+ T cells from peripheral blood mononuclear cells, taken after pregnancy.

The CDR3 reads CASSPSTGYDYEQYF. CDR3 nucleotide sequence: TGCGCCAGCAGCCCCTCGACAGGTTACGACTACGAGCAGTACTTC. V gene TRBV5-1 combines with J gene TRBJ2-7, with D perhaps TRBD1 (6 bases). The CDR3 totals 15 residues. V lost 4 bases, J lost 3 bases, and 17 bases lay in between. Germline V gene sequence: CDR1 SGHRS, CDR2 YFSETQ.